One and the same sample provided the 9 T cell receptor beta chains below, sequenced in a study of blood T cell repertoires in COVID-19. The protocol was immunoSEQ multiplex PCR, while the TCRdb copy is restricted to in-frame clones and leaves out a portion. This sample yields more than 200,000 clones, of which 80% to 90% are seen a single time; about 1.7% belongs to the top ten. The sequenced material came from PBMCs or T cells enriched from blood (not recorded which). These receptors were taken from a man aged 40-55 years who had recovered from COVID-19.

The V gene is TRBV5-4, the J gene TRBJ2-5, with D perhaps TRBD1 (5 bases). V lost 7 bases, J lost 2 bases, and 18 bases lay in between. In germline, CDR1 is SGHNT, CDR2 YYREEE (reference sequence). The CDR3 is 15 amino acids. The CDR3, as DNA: TGTGCCAGCGCGGTGGGGCCTGGCCTTCAAGAGACCCAGTACTTC. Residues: CASAVGPGLQETQYF.

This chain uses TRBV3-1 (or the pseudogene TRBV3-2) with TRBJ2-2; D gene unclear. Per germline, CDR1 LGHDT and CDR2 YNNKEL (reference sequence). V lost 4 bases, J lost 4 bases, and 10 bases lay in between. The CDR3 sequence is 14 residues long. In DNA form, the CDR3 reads TGTGCCAGCAGCCCCCAGGTGAGCACCGGGGAGCTGTTTTTT. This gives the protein CASSPQVSTGELFF.

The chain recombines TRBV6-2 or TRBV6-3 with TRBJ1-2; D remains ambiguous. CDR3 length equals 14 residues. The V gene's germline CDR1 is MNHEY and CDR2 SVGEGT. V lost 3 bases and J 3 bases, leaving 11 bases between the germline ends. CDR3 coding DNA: TGTGCCAGCAGTTATAACGAGGGCGACTATGGCTACACCTTC. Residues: CASSYNEGDYGYTF.

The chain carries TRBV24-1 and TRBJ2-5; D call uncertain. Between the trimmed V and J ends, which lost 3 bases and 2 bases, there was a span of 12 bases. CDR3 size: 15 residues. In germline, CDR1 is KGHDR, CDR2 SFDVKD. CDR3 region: CATSDRRPGQETQYF. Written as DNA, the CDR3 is TGTGCCACCAGTGATCGTCGCCCCGGTCAAGAGACCCAGTACTTC.

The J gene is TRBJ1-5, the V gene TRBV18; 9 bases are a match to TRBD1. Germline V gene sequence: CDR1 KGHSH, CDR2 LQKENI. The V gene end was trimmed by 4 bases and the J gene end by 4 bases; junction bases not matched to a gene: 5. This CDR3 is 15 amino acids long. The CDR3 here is CASSLGTGTNQPQHF. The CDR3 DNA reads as TGTGCCAGCTCACTAGGGACAGGGACAAATCAGCCCCAGCATTTT.

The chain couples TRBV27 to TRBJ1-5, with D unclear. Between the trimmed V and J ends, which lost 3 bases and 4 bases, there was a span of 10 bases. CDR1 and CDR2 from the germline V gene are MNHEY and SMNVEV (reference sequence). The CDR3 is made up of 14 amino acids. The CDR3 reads CASSFVGFNQPQHF. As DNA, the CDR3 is TGTGCCAGCAGTTTTGTGGGCTTTAATCAGCCCCAGCATTTT.

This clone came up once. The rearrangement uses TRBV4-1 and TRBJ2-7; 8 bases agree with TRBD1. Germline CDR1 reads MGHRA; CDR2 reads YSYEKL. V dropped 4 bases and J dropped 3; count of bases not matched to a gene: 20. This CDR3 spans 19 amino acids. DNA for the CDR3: TGCGCCAGCAGCCGGTATCTATATATTCGACAGGGGACGAACTACGAGCAGTACTTC. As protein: CASSRYLYIRQGTNYEQYF.

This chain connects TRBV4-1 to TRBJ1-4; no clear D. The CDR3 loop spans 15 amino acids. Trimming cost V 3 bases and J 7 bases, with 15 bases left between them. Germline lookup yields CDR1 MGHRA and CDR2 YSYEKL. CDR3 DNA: TGCGCCAGCAGCCACCTTCCAGTACCGGGTGAAAAACTGTTTTTT. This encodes CASSHLPVPGEKLFF.

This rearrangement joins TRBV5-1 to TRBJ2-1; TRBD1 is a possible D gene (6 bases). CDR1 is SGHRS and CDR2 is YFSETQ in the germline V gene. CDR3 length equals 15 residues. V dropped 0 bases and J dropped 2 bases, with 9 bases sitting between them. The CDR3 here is CASSLVQGTYNEQFF. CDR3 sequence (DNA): TGCGCCAGCAGCTTGGTTCAGGGGACCTACAATGAGCAGTTCTTC.